This T cell receptor beta chain was obtained from a study of cytomegalovirus exposure and HLA in healthy donors. Study context: Of the donors genotyped, approximately 430 in all, 75% to 85% fell in the Caucasian-associated ancestry cluster. General study findings and limits: Within a later analysis, the majority of CMV-associated TCR beta chains appeared HLA-restricted. In vitro experiments confirmed that three CMV-associated chains were specific for CMV antigens. The majority of TCR sequences were rare, yet some public TCRs appeared in many donors.

Both 60 Vbeta primers and 13 Jbeta primers went into the PCR. Sequencing used immunoSEQ multiplex PCR; TCRdb keeps in-frame clones, though not all of them. This repertoire shows 150,000 to 200,000 clones, approximately 80% found once; its top ten account for 6.3%. Points on this clone: The target antigen is unknown.

The receptor was derived from a male donor in good health and CMV-seropositive. Specimen: PBMCs.

CDR3 loop: CASSGTSGRAWETQYF. CDR3 nucleotides: TGTGCCAGCAGCGGCACTAGCGGGAGGGCCTGGGAGACCCAGTACTTC. This chain connects TRBV11-2 to TRBJ2-5, with TRBD2 matching 13 bases. V was clipped by 5 bases and J by 5 bases; unmatched bases: 8. Germline CDR1 and CDR2: SGHAT and FQNNGV. This CDR3 has 16 residues.